The source of this T cell receptor beta chain is a study of CD8+CD57+ T cells in acquired aplastic anemia. Profiles of TCR beta VDJ and CDR3 were generated from a genomic DNA template. One entry per CDR3 protein results from TCRdb running MiXCR on the reads. The sample carries some 410,000 distinct CDR3 sequences, about 70% recorded once. Between the trimmed V and J ends, which lost 5 bases and 5 bases, there was a span of 16 bases. The CDR3 has 15 residues. The sample was sorted CD4+, CD8+, or CD8+CD57+ T cells (not recorded which) from PBMCs. The origin of this receptor is a human donor in good health, serving as a control. The chain recombines TRBV12-3 or TRBV12-4 with TRBJ1-5, with D uncertain. The CDR3 DNA reads TGTGCCAGCAGTACCCCCCTAGGTACCCATCAGCCCCAGCATTTT. It is translated as CASSTPLGTHQPQHF.